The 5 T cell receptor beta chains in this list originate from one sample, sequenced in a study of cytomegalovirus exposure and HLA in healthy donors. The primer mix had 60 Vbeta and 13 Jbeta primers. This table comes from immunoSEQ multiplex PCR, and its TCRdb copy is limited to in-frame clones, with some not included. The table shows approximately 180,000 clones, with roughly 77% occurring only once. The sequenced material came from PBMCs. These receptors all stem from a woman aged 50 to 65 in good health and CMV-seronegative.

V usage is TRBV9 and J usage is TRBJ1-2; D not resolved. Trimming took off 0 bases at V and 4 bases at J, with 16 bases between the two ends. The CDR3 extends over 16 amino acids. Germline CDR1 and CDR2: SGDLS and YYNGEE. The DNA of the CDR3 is TGTGCCAGCAGCGTAGCCCCTGAGGGATCGAGCTATGGCTACACCTTC. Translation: CASSVAPEGSSYGYTF. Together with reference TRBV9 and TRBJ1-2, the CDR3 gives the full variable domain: DSGVTQTPKHLITATGQRVTLRCSPRSGDLSVYWYQQSLDQGLQFLIQYYNGEERAKGNILERFSAQQFPDLHSELNLSSLELGDSALYFCASSVAPEGSSYGYTFGSGTRLTVV.

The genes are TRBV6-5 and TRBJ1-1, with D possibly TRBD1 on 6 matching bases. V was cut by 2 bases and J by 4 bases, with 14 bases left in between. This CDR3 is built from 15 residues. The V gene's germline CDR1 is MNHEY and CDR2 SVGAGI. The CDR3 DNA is TGTGCCAGCAGTTACGGGGGGGCGCGGCGCACTGAAGCTTTCTTT. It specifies CASSYGGARRTEAFF.

For the CDR3, the DNA is TGTGCCAGCTCACCGAGGTCTAGCGGTAGCACAGATACGCAGTATTTT. This gives the protein CASSPRSSGSTDTQYF. This chain uses TRBV18 with TRBJ2-3; 7 nucleotides match TRBD2. This CDR3 has 16 residues. The germline CDR1 and CDR2 sequences are KGHSH and LQKENI. The trim removed 3 bases at V and 0 bases at J, leaving 6 bases unmatched.

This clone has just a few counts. The CDR3 spells CASRPGPPDTQYF. The CDR3 DNA reads as TGTGCCAGCAGGCCGGGTCCTCCAGATACGCAGTATTTT. The J gene is TRBJ2-3, the V gene TRBV6-5, with unresolved D. V lost 6 bases to trimming and J lost 4 bases, with 11 bases between them. CDR1 MNHEY and CDR2 SVGAGI come from the germline V gene. The CDR3 covers 13 residues.

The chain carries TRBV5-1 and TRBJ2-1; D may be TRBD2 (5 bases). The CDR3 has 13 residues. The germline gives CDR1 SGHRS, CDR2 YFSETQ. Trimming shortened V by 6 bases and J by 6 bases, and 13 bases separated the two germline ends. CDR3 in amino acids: CASTPGGINEQFF. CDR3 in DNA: TGCGCCAGCACTCCAGGAGGAATCAATGAGCAGTTCTTC.